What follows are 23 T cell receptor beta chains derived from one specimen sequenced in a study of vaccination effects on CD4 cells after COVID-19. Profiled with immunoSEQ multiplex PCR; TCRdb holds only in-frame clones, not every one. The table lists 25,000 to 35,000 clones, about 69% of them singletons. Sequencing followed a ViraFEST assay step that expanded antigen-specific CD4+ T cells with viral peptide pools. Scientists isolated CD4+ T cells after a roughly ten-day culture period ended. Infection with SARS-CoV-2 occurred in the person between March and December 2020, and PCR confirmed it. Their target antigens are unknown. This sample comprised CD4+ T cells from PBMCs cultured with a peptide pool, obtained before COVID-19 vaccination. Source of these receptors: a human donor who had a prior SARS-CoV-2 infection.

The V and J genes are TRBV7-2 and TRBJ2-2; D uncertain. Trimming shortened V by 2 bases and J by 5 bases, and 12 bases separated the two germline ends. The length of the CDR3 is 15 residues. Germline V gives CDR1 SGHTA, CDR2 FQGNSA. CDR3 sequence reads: CASSLFGAETGELFF. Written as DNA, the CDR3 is TGTGCCAGCAGCTTATTCGGTGCGGAAACCGGGGAGCTGTTTTTT.

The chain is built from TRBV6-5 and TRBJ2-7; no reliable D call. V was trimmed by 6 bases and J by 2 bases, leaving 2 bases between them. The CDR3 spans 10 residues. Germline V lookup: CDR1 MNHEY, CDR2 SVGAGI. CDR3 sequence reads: CASRTYEQYF. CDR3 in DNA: TGTGCCAGCAGAACCTACGAGCAGTACTTC.

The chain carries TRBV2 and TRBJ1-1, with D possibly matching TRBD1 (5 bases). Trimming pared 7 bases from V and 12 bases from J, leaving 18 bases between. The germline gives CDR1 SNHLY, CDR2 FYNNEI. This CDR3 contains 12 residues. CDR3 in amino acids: CASKGDPDGTFF. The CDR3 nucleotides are TGTGCCAGCAAAGGGGACCCGGATGGAACTTTCTTT.

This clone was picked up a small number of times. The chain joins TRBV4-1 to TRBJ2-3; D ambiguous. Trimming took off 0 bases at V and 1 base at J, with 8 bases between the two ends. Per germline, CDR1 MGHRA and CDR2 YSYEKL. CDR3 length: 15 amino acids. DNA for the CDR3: TGCGCCAGCAGCCAAGATCACAGACGCACAGATACGCAGTATTTT. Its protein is CASSQDHRRTDTQYF.

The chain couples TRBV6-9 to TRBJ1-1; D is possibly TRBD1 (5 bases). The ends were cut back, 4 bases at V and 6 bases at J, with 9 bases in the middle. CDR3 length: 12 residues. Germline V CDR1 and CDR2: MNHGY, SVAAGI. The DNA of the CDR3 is TGTGCCAGCAGTTTTGGGGGGTCTGAAGCTTTCTTT. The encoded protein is CASSFGGSEAFF.

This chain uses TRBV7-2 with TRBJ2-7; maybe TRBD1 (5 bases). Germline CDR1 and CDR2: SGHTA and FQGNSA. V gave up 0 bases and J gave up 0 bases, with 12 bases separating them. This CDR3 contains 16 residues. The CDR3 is CASSLAKGVSSYEQYF. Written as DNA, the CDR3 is TGTGCCAGCAGCTTAGCGAAAGGGGTAAGCTCCTACGAGCAGTACTTC. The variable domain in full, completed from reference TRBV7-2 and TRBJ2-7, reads GAGVSQSPSNKVTEKGKDVELRCDPISGHTALYWYRQSLGQGLEFLIYFQGNSAPDKSGLPSDRFSAERTGGSVSTLTIQRTQQEDSAVYLCASSLAKGVSSYEQYFGPGTRLTVT.

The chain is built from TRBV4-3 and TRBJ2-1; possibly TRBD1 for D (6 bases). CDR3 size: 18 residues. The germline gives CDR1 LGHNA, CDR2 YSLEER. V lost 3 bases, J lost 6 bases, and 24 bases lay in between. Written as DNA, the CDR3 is TGCGCCAGCAGCCACGTGCTAGGGACCGATAGGGGGTCCAATGAGCAGTTCTTC. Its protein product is CASSHVLGTDRGSNEQFF.

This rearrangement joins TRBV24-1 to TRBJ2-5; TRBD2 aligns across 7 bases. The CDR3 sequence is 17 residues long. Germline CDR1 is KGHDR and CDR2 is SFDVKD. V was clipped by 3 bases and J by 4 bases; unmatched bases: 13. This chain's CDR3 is CATSDAGVGSFGETQYF. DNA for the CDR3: TGTGCCACCAGTGATGCGGGAGTTGGTTCGTTTGGAGAGACCCAGTACTTC.

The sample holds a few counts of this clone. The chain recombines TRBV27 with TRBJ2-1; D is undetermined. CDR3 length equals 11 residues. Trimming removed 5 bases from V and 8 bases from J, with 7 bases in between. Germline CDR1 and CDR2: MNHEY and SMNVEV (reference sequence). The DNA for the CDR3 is TGTGCCAGCAGTCGCCTCGATGAGCAGTTCTTC. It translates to CASSRLDEQFF.

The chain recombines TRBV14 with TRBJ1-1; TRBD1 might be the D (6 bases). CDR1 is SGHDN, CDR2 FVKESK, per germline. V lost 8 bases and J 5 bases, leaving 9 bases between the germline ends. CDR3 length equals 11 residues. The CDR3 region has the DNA TGTGCCAGCCAAGGGGGTACTGAAGCTTTCTTT. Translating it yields CASQGGTEAFF.

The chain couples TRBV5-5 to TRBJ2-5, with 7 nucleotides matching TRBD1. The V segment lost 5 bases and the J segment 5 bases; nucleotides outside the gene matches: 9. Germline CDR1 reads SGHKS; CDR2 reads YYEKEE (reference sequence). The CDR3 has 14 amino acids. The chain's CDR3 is CASSFPRGLETQYF. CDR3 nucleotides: TGTGCCAGCAGTTTTCCCAGGGGGTTGGAGACCCAGTACTTC. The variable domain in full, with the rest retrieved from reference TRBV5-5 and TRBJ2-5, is DAGVTQSPTHLIKTRGQQVTLRCSPISGHKSVSWYQQVLGQGPQFIFQYYEKEERGRGNFPDRFSARQFPNYSSELNVNALLLGDSALYLCASSFPRGLETQYFGPGTRLLVL.

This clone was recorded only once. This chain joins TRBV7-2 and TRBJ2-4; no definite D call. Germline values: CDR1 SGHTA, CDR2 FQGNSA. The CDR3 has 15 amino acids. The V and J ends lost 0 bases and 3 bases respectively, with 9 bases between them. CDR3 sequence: CASSLAALDKNIQYF. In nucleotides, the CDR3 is TGTGCCAGCAGCTTAGCGGCGCTAGACAAAAACATTCAGTACTTC.

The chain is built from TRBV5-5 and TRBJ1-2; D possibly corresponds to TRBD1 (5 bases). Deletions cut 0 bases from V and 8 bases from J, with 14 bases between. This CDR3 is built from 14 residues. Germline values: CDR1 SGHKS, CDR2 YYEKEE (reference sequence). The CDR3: CASSLAAPQGGYTF. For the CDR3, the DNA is TGTGCCAGCAGCTTGGCCGCGCCGCAGGGAGGCTACACCTTC.

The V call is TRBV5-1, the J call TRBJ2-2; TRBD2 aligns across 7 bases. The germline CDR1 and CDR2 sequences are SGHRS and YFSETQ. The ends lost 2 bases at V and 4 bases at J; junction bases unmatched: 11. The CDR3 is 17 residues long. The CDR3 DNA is TGCGCCAGCAGCTTACCTTGGCGGGAGACGGCCACCGGGGAGCTGTTTTTT. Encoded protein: CASSLPWRETATGELFF.

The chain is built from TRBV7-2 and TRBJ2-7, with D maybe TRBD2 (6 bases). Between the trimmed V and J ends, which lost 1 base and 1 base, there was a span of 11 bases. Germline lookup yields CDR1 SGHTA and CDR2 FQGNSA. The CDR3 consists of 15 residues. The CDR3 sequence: CASSLGAGRSYEQYF. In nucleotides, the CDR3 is TGTGCCAGCAGCTTAGGGGCCGGGAGATCCTACGAGCAGTACTTC. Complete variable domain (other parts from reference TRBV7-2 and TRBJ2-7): GAGVSQSPSNKVTEKGKDVELRCDPISGHTALYWYRQSLGQGLEFLIYFQGNSAPDKSGLPSDRFSAERTGGSVSTLTIQRTQQEDSAVYLCASSLGAGRSYEQYFGPGTRLTVT.

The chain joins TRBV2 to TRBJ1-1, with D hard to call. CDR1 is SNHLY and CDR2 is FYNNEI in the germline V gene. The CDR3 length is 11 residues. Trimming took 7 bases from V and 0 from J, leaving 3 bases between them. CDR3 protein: CASNVNTEAFF. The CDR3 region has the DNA TGTGCCAGCAACGTGAACACTGAAGCTTTCTTT.

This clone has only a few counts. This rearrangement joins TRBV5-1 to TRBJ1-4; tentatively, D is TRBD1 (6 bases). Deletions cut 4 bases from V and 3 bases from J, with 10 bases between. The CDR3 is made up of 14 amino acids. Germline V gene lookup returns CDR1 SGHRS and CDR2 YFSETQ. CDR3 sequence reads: CASSLQGPNEKLFF. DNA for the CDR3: TGCGCCAGCAGCCTACAGGGCCCTAATGAAAAACTGTTTTTT.

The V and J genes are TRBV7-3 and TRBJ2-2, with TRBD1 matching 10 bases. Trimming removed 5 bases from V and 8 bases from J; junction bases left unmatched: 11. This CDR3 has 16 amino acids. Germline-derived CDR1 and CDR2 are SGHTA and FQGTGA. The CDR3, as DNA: TGTGCCAGCAGCCGTCAGACAGGGGGCGTTAGGGGGGAGCTGTTTTTT. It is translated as CASSRQTGGVRGELFF.

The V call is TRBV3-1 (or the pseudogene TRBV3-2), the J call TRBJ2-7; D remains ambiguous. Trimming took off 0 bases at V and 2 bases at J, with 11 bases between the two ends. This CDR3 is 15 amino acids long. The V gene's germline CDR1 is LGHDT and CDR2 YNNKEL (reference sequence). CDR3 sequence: CASSQENRPAYEQYF. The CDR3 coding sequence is TGTGCCAGCAGCCAAGAAAACAGACCGGCCTACGAGCAGTACTTC.

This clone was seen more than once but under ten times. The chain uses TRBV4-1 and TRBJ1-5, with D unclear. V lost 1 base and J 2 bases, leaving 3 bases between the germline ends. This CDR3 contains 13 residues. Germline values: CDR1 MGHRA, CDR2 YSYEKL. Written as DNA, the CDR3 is TGCGCCAGCAGCCAAGCAGGCAATCAGCCCCAGCATTTT. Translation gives CASSQAGNQPQHF.

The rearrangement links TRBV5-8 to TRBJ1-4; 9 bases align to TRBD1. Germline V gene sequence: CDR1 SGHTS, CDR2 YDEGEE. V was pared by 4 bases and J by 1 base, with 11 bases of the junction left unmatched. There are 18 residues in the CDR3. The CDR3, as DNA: TGTGCCAGCAGCCCACGGACAGGGGTTTTCGGAACTAATGAAAAACTGTTTTTT. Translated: CASSPRTGVFGTNEKLFF.

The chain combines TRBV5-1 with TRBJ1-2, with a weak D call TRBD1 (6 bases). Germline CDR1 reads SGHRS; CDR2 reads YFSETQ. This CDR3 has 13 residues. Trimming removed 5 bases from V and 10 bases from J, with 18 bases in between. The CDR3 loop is CASRGGLGELYTF. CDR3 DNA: TGCGCCAGCAGGGGGGGCCTGGGTGAGCTCTACACCTTC.

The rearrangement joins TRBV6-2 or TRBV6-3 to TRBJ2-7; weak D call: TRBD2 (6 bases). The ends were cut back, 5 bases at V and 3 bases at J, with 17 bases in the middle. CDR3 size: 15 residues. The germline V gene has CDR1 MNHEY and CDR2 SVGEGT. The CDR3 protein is CASSKGGGNGYEQYF. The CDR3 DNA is TGTGCCAGCAGTAAGGGCGGCGGGAACGGCTACGAGCAGTACTTC.